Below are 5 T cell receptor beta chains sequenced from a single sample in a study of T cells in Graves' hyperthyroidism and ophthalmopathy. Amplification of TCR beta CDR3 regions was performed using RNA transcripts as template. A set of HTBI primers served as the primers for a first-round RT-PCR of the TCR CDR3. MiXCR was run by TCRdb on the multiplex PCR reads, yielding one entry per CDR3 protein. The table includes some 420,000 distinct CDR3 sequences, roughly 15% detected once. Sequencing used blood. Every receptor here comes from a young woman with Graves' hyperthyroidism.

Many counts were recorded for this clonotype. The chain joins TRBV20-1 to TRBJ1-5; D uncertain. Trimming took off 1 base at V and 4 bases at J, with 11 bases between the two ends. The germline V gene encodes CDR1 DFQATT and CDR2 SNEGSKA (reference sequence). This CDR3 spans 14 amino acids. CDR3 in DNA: TGCAGTGCTAGAGGAGTGGCTTCTAATCAGCCCCAGCATTTT. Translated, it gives CSARGVASNQPQHF.

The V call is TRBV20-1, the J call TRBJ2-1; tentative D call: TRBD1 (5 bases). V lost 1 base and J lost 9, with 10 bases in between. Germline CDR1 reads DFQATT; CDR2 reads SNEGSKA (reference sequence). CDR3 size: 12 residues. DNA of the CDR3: TGCAGTGCTAGAGGCAGGGTTGGTGAGCAGTTCTTC. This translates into CSARGRVGEQFF.

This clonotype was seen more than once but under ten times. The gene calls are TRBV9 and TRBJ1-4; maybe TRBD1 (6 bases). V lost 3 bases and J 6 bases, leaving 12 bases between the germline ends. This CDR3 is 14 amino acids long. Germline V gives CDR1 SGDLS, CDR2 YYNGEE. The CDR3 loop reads CASSGGGLDEKLFF. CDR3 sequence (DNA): TGTGCCAGCAGCGGCGGGGGGCTGGATGAAAAACTGTTTTTT.

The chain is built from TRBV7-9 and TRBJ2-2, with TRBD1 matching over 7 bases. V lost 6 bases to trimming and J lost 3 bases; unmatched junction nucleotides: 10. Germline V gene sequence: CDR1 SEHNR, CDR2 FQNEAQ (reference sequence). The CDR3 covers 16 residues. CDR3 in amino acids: CASSSSDRVDTGELFF. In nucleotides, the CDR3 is TGTGCCAGCAGTTCGAGTGACAGGGTTGACACCGGGGAGCTGTTTTTT.

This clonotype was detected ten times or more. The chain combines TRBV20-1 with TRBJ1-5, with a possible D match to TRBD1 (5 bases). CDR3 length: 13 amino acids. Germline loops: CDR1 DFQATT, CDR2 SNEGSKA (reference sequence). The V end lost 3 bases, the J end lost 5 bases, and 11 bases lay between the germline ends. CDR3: CSARKGIYQPQHF. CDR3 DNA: TGCAGTGCTAGGAAGGGGATCTATCAGCCCCAGCATTTT.